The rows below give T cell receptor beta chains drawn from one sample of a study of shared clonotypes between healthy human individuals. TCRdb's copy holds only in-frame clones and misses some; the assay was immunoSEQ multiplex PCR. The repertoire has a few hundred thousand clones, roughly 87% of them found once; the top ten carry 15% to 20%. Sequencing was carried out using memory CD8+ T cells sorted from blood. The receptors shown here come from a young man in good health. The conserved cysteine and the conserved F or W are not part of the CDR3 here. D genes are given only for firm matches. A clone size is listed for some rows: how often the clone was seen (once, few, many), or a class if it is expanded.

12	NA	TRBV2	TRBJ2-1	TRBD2	ASRGLAGVNEQF
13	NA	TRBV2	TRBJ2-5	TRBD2	ASSRDGKAGETQY
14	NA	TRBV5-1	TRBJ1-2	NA	ASSLDLDRANYGYT
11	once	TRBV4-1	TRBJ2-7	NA	ASSHREVGEQY
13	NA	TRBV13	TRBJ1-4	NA	ASSPSPERNEKLF
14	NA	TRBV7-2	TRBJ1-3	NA	ASSSPGGYSGNTIY
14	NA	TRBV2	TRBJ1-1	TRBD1	ASSAPEGTGGTEAF
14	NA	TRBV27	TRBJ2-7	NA	ASSPGQPIWGSEQY
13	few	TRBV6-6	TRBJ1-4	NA	ASSYWGATNEKLF
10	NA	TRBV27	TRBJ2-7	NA	ASSLRGSEQY
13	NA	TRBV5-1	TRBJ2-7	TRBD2	ASSLAASGGVEQY
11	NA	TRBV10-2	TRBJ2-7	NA	ASMDWETYEQY
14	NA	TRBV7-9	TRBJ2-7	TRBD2	ASSDLASGIEGEQY
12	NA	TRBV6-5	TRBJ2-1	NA	ASSYGIRYNEQF
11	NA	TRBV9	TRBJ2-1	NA	ASSVGPSNEQF
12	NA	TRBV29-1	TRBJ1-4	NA	SVEEGRANEKLF
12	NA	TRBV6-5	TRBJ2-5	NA	ASREDSLQETQY
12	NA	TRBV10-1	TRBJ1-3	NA	ASSETGPGNTIY
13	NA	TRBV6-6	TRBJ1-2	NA	ASRPGHSANYGYT
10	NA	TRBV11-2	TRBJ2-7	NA	ASSPRSYEQY
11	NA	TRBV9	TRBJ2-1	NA	ASSVEALGEQF